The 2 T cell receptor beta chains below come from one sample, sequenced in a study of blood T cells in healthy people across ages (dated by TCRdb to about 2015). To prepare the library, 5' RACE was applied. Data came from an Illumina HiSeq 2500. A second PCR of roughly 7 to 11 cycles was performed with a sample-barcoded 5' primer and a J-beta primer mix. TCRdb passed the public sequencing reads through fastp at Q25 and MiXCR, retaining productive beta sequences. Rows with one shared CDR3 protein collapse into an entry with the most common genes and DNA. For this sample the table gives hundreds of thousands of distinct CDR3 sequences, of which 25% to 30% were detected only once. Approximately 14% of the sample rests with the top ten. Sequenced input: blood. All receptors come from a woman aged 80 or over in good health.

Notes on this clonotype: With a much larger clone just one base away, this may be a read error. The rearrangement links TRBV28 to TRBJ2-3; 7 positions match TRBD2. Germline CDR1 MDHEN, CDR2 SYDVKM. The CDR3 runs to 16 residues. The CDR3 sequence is CASSTGKRGNTDMQYF. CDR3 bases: TGTGCCAGCAGTACTGGGAAGCGGGGAAACACAGATATGCAGTATTTT.

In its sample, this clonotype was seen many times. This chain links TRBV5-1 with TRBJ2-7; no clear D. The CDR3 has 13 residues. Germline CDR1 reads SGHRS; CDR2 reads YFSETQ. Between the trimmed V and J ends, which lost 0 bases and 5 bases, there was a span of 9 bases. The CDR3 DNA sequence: TGCGCCAGCAGCTTGGCCAATCGTCACGAGCAGTACTTC. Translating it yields CASSLANRHEQYF.